The subject of this entry is one TCR beta chain. Its cognate antigen is unknown. This sample is drawn from a study of cytomegalovirus exposure and HLA in healthy donors. General study points: Specificity for CMV antigens was confirmed in vitro for three of the CMV-associated chains.

Both 60 Vbeta primers and 13 Jbeta primers went into the PCR. Profiling relied on immunoSEQ multiplex PCR, and the TCRdb table lists in-frame clones only, not all of them. In the table there are about 100,000 clones, roughly 70% of which are singletons. The receptor was isolated from a woman aged 18-29 years in good health and CMV-seropositive. Input material: PBMCs.

The CDR3 reads CSAQTEAYEQYF. CDR3 DNA sequence: TGCAGCGCCCAGACAGAAGCCTACGAGCAGTACTTC. The rearrangement links TRBV29-1 to TRBJ2-7, with a possible D match to TRBD1 (5 bases). The V end lost 7 bases, the J end lost 2 bases, and 12 bases lay between the germline ends. This CDR3 has 12 residues. Germline V gene lookup returns CDR1 SQVTM and CDR2 ANQGSEA.